This T cell receptor (beta chain) was identified in a study of radiation and T cells in renal cell carcinoma. Measured with immunoSEQ multiplex PCR; TCRdb has only the in-frame clones, and not every one. The repertoire holds approximately 150,000 clones, with approximately 82% as singletons. Specified time point: baseline pretreatment blood. Indicated treatment: 15 Gy SBRT to primary tumor, nephrectomy 4 weeks later. Germline V lookup: CDR1 MNHNS, CDR2 SASEGT. This CDR3 is 15 amino acids long. V gave up 5 bases and J gave up 5 bases, with 15 bases separating them. The V gene is TRBV6-1, the J gene TRBJ1-4; D perhaps matches TRBD1 (5 bases). The input for sequencing was blood, taken from a patient whose treatment included radiotherapy and nephrectomy. This receptor was taken from a woman in her 50s with renal cell carcinoma. CDR3 DNA: TGTGCCAGCAGTTCTACGAGGGGAATGAATGAAAAACTGTTTTTT. It translates to CASSSTRGMNEKLFF.